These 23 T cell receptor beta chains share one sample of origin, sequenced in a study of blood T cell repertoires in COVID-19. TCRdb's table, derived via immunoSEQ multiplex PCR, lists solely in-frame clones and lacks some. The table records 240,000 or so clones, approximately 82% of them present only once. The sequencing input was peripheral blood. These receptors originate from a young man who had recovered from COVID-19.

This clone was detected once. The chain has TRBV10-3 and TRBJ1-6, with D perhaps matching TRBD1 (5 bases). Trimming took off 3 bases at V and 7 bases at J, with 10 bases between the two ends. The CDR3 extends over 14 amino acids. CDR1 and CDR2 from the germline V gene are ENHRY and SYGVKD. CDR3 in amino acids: CAISDLEGNSPLHF. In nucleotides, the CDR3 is TGTGCCATCAGTGACCTGGAGGGGAATTCACCCCTCCACTTT.

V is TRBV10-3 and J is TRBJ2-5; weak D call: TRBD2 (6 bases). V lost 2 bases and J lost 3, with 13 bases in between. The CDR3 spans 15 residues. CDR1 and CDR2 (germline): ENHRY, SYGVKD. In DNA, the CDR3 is TGTGCCATCAGTGAGGGAGGGCTATACGAAGAGACCCAGTACTTC. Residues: CAISEGGLYEETQYF.

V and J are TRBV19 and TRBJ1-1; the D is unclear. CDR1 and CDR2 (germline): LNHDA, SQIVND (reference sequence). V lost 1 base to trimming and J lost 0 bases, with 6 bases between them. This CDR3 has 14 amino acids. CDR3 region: CASSIGQLNTEAFF. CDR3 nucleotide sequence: TGTGCCAGTAGTATAGGGCAGTTGAACACTGAAGCTTTCTTT.

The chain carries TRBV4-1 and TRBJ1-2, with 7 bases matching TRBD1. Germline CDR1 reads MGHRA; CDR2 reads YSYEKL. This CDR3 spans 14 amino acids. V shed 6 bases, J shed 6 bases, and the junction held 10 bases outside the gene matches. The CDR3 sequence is CASSLTQGGDGYTF. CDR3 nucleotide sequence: TGCGCCAGCAGTCTTACGCAGGGGGGAGATGGCTACACCTTC.

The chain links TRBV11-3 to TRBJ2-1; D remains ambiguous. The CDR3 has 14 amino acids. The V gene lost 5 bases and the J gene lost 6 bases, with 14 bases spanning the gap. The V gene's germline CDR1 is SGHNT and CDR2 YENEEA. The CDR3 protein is CASSPSAATNEQFF. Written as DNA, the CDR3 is TGTGCCAGCAGCCCTTCGGCGGCGACCAATGAGCAGTTCTTC. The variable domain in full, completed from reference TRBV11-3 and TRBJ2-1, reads EAGVVQSPRYKIIEKKQPVAFWCNPISGHNTLYWYLQNLGQGPELLIRYENEEAVDDSQLPKDRFSAERLKGVDSTLKIQPAELGDSAVYLCASSPSAATNEQFFGPGTRLTVL.

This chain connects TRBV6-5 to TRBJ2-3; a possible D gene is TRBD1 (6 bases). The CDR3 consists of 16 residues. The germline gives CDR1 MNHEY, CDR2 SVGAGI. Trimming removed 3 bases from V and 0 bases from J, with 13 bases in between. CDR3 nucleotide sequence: TGTGCCAGCAGTTATCAGGGGAATCCTAGCACAGATACGCAGTATTTT. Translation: CASSYQGNPSTDTQYF.

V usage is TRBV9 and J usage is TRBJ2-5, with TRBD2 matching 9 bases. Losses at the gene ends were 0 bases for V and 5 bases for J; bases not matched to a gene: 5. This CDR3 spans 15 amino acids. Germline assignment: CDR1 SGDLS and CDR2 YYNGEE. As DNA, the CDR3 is TGTGCCAGCAGCGTAGGTGGACTAGCGATGGAGACCCAGTACTTC. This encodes CASSVGGLAMETQYF.

CDR3 sequence: CASSRSRGVGAIYTF. CDR3 in DNA: TGTGCCAGCAGCCGCTCGCGGGGAGTAGGGGCCATCTACACCTTC. The gene calls are TRBV11-1 and TRBJ1-2, with a possible D match to TRBD1 (5 bases). V lost 5 bases and J lost 10, with 23 bases in between. This CDR3 is built from 15 residues. CDR1 is SGHAT, CDR2 FQDESV, per germline (reference sequence).

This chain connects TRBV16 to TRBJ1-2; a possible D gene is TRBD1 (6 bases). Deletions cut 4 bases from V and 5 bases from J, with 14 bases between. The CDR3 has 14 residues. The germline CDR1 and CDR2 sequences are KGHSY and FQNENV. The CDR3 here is CASSRDRYAYGYTF. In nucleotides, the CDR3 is TGTGCCAGCAGCCGCGACAGGTATGCGTATGGCTACACCTTC. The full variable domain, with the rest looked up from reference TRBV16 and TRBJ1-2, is GEEVAQTPKHLVRGEGQKAKLYCAPIKGHSYVFWYQQVLKNEFKFLISFQNENVFDETGMPKERFSAKCLPNSPCSLEIQATKLEDSAVYFCASSRDRYAYGYTFGSGTRLTVV.

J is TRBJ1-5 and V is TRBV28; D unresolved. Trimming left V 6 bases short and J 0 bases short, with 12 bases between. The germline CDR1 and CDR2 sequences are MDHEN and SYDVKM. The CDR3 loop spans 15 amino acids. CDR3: CASRGRQVSNQPQHF. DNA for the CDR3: TGTGCCAGCAGGGGCCGACAAGTTAGCAATCAGCCCCAGCATTTT.

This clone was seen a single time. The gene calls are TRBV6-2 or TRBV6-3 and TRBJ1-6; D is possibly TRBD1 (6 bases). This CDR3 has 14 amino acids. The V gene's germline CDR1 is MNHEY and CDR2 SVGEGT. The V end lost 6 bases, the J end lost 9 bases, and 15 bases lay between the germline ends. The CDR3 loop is CASSKGQLGSPLHF. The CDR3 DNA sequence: TGTGCCAGCAGCAAGGGACAATTAGGTTCACCCCTCCACTTT.

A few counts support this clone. CDR3 sequence reads: CASSLGLDRASPLHF. CDR3 sequence (DNA): TGCGCCAGCAGCTTGGGCCTGGACAGGGCTTCACCCCTCCACTTT. This chain links TRBV5-1 with TRBJ1-6; 8 positions match TRBD1. CDR1 is SGHRS, CDR2 YFSETQ, per germline. Losses at the gene ends were 0 bases for V and 9 bases for J; bases not matched to a gene: 5. This CDR3 region has 15 residues.

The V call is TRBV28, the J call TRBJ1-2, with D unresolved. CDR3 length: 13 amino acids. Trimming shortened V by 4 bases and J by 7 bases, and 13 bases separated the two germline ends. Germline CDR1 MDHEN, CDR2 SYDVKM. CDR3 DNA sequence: TGTGCCAGCAGTTCAGCGGACCTCGGTGGCTACACCTTC. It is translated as CASSSADLGGYTF.

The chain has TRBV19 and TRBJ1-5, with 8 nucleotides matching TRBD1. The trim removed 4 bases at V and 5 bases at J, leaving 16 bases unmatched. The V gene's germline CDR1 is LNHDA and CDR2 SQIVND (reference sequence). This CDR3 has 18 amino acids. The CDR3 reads CASSRSALVQGGDQPQHF. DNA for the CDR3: TGTGCCAGTAGTAGGAGCGCTCTCGTACAGGGGGGCGATCAGCCCCAGCATTTT. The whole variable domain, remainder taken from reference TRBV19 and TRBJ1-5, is DGGITQSPKYLFRKEGQNVTLSCEQNLNHDAMYWYRQDPGQGLRLIYYSQIVNDFQKGDIAEGYSVSREKKESFPLTVTSAQKNPTAFYLCASSRSALVQGGDQPQHFGDGTRLSIL.

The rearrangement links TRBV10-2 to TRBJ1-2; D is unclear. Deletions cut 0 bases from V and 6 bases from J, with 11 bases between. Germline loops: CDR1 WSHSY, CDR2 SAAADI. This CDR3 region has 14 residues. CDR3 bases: TGCGCCAGCAGTGAGTCCAACGGCGGGGATGGCTACACCTTC. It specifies CASSESNGGDGYTF.

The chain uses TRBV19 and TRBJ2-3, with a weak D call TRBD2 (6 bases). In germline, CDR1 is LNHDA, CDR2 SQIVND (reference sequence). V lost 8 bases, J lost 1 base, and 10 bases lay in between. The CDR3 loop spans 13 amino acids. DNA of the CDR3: TGTGCCAGTTCGGGCGGGGGCACAGATACGCAGTATTTT. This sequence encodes CASSGGGTDTQYF.

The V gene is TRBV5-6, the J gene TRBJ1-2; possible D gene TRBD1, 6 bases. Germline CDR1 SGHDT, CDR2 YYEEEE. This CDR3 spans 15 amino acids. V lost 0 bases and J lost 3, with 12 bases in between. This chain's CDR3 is CASSLASQGYYGYTF. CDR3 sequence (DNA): TGTGCCAGCAGCTTGGCTTCACAGGGTTACTATGGCTACACCTTC.

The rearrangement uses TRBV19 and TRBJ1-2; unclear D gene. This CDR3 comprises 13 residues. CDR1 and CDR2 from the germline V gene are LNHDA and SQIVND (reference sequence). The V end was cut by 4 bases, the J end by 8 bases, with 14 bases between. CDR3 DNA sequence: TGTGCCAGTAGTACCCTCGGGGTTCGGGGCTACACCTTC. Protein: CASSTLGVRGYTF. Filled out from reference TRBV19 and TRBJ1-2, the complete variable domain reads DGGITQSPKYLFRKEGQNVTLSCEQNLNHDAMYWYRQDPGQGLRLIYYSQIVNDFQKGDIAEGYSVSREKKESFPLTVTSAQKNPTAFYLCASSTLGVRGYTFGSGTRLTVV.

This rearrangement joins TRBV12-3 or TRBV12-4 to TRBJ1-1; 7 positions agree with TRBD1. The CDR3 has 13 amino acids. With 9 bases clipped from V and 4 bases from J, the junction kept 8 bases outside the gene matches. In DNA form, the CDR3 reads TGTGCCAGTTCGGGACAGATCTCCACTGAAGCTTTCTTT. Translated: CASSGQISTEAFF.

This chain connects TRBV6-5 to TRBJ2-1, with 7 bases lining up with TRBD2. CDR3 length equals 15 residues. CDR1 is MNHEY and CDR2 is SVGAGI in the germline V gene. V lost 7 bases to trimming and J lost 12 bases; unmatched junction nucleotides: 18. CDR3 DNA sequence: TGTGCCAGCATCGAAACCTTAGCGGGCCCCTCAAGGCAGTTCTTC. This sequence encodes CASIETLAGPSRQFF.

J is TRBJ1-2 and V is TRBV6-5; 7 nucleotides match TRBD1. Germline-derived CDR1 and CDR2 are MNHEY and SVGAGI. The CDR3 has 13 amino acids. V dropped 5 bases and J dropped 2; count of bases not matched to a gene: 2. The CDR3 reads CASSLQGNYGYTF. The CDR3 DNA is TGTGCCAGCAGTCTACAGGGGAACTATGGCTACACCTTC.

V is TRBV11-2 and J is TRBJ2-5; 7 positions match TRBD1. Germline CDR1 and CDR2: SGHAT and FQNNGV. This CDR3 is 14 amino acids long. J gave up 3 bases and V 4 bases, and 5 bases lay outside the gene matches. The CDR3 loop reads CASSSMTGKETQYF. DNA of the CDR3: TGTGCCAGCAGCTCGATGACAGGGAAAGAGACCCAGTACTTC.

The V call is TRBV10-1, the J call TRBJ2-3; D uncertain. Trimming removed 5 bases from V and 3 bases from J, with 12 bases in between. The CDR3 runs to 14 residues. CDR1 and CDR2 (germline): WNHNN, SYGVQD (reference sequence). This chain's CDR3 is CASSSTQRTDTQYF. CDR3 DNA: TGCGCCAGCAGTTCTACCCAGCGAACAGATACGCAGTATTTT.